These 10 T cell receptor beta chains were all obtained from the same sample, sequenced in a study of molecular identifiers for immune sequencing clone quantification. TCRdb fed the PCR reads into MiXCR, producing one record per CDR3 protein. Of 85,000 to 100,000 distinct CDR3 sequences in the sample, roughly 26% were seen once. The sequenced sample was naive CD8+ T cells from blood, with Jurkat cell RNA spiked in. Stated subset: FACS-sorted CD8+CD4-CCR7+CD45RA+ naive T cells. The source of these receptors is a human donor in good health. Some libraries in this study had Jurkat cell RNA spiked in.

As to this clonotype: A read error may explain this, as a much larger clone is one base away. The rearrangement joins TRBV28 to TRBJ2-3; TRBD2 is a possible D gene (5 bases). Germline CDR1 is MDHEN and CDR2 is SYDVKM. The V end was cut by 8 bases, the J end by 3 bases, with 12 bases between. This CDR3 spans 13 amino acids. The CDR3 bases are TGTGCCAGCGCCCCATGGAGGACAGATACGCAGTATTTT. As protein: CASAPWRTDTQYF.

This clonotype was counted ten times or more. The rearrangement links TRBV27 to TRBJ1-1, with a tentative D call TRBD1 (5 bases). Germline values: CDR1 MNHEY, CDR2 SMNVEV (reference sequence). V was clipped by 2 bases and J by 6 bases, with 13 bases between them. The CDR3 consists of 14 residues. DNA of the CDR3: TGTGCCAGCAGTTTAATTCCCCGGGGCCCTGAAGCTTTCTTT. Translation: CASSLIPRGPEAFF.

The chain employs TRBV4-1 and TRBJ1-1; D uncertain. This CDR3 has 13 residues. The V end was cut by 1 base, the J end by 1 base, with 4 bases between. Germline CDR1 reads MGHRA; CDR2 reads YSYEKL. CDR3 in amino acids: CASSQVKNTEAFF. CDR3 in DNA: TGCGCCAGCAGCCAAGTAAAGAACACTGAAGCTTTCTTT.

A remark on this clonotype: A junction boundary mismatches the germline segment, possibly from a read error. The rearrangement joins TRBV5-3 to TRBJ2-5; 7 positions agree with TRBD1. TRBV5-3 is designated an ORF whose function remains uncertain. This CDR3 region has 15 residues. The CDR3 sequence: CASSFSRDSLQTQYF. DNA of the CDR3: TGCGCCAGCAGCTTTTCCCGGGACAGTTTACAGACCCAGTACTTC.

A word on this clonotype: This may come from a read error, since a much larger clone is one base off. Because the CDR3 is missing its conserved closing phenylalanine or tryptophan, this is likely a read error. The rearrangement uses TRBV6-2 or TRBV6-3 and TRBJ2-1; perhaps D is TRBD1 or TRBD2 (6 bases each). CDR3 size: 12 residues. The germline V gene has CDR1 MNHEY and CDR2 SVGEGT. V lost 5 bases and J lost 9, with 11 bases in between. CDR3 protein: CASSAPGAEQFS. The CDR3, as DNA: TGTGCCAGCAGTGCACCGGGGGCTGAGCAGTTCTCC.

In the case of this clonotype: Sequence at one end of the junction differs from germline and may be a read error. V usage is TRBV9 and J usage is TRBJ2-5, with D tentatively TRBD2 (5 bases). The CDR3 consists of 14 residues. Germline lookup yields CDR1 SGDLS and CDR2 YYNGEE. As DNA, the CDR3 is TGTGCGAGCAGCCCCCAGTGGCGGGCAGAGACCCAGTACTTC. This sequence encodes CASSPQWRAETQYF.

This clonotype was counted ten times or more. This sequence joins TRBV12-3 or TRBV12-4 and TRBJ2-3; D may be TRBD1 (5 bases). V dropped 4 bases and J dropped 1 base, with 9 bases sitting between them. The CDR3 length is 14 residues. CDR3 DNA sequence: TGTGCCAGCAGTTCAGGACACCGCACAGATACGCAGTATTTT. Translated: CASSSGHRTDTQYF.

This clonotype was observed many times. The chain employs TRBV30 and TRBJ1-5; 7 bases align to TRBD1. V was pared by 0 bases and J by 0 bases, with 5 bases of the junction left unmatched. This CDR3 is built from 16 residues. CDR1 and CDR2 from the germline V gene are GTSNPN and SVGIG (reference sequence). The CDR3 sequence: CAWSVKTGYSNQPQHF. For the CDR3, the DNA is TGTGCCTGGAGTGTAAAGACAGGGTATAGCAATCAGCCCCAGCATTTT.

Worth noting for this clonotype: At one end, the junction sequence differs from germline, possibly due to a read error. The chain couples TRBV12-3 or TRBV12-4 to TRBJ1-5; 7 nucleotides match TRBD1. This CDR3 comprises 17 residues. The CDR3 reads CARSSDREGASGQPPHF. For the CDR3, the DNA is TGTGCCCGCAGTTCCGATAGGGAGGGGGCATCGGGTCAGCCCCCGCATTTT.

The gene calls are TRBV4-1 and TRBJ2-7; TRBD2 matches at 13 bases. V gave up 6 bases and J gave up 5 bases; unmatched junction bases: 7. This CDR3 comprises 15 residues. Germline CDR1 reads MGHRA; CDR2 reads YSYEKL. The CDR3 DNA follows: TGCGCCAGCAGTCCCGGACTAGCGGGAGAGCACGAGCAGTACTTC. Amino acids: CASSPGLAGEHEQYF.